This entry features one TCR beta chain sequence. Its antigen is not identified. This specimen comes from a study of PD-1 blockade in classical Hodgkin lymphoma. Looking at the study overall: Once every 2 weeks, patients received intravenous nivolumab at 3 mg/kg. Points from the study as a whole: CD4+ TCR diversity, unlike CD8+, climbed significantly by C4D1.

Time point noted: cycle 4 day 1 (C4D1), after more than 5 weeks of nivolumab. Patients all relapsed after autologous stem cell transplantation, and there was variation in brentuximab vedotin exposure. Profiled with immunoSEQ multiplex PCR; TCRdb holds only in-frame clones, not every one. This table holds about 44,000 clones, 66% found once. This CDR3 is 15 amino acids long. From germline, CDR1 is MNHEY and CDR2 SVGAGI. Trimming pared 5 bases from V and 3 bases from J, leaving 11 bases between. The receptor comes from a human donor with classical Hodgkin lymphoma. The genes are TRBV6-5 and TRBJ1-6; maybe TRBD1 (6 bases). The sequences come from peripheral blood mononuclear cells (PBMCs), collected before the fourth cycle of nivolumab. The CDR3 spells CASSPRGHYNSPLHF. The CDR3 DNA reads TGTGCCAGCAGTCCCCGGGGACACTATAATTCACCCCTCCACTTT.